One sample yielded the 26 T cell receptor beta chains listed below, sequenced in a study of OX40 agonist ivuxolimab in advanced cancers. The receptor library was made with the immunoSEQ multiplex PCR assay. This immuneACCESS table, as held by TCRdb, lists in-frame sequences with V and J called but not all clones. Of the missing ones, under half trace to an unresolved V gene in checked studies; the others have no known cause. The sample yields around 55,000 clones; 80% to 90% were counted once. The ten largest clones capture 10% to 15% of the sample. The material was CD4+ or CD8+ T cells sorted from blood, obtained in a trial of the OX40 agonist ivuxolimab. Source of these receptors: an adult with an advanced solid tumor such as melanoma, head and neck, liver or kidney cancer.

V gene TRBV10-1 combines with J gene TRBJ1-1; D unclear. This CDR3 region has 15 residues. Germline V gives CDR1 WNHNN, CDR2 SYGVQD (reference sequence). Trimming took off 6 bases at V and 0 bases at J, with 14 bases between the two ends. The CDR3 DNA reads TGCGCCAGCAGCCCCTCCAGAGGCTTGAACACTGAAGCTTTCTTT. This sequence encodes CASSPSRGLNTEAFF.

The V and J genes are TRBV4-2 and TRBJ1-3; 8 bases map to TRBD1. The junction had 8 bases not matched to a gene; V was cut back by 4 bases and J by 0 bases. This CDR3 has 17 residues. Germline CDR1 reads LGHNA; CDR2 reads YNFKEQ. The CDR3 sequence is CASSLSTGASSGNTIYF. CDR3 nucleotide sequence: TGTGCCAGCAGCCTTTCGACAGGGGCGAGCTCTGGAAACACCATATATTTT.

The chain carries TRBV19 and TRBJ2-1; D not resolved. Trimming took off 5 bases at V and 9 bases at J, with 8 bases between the two ends. Germline CDR1 LNHDA, CDR2 SQIVND (reference sequence). The CDR3 has 11 residues. The CDR3 is CASSGGVEQFF. CDR3 sequence (DNA): TGTGCCAGTAGTGGTGGCGTTGAGCAGTTCTTC. Full variable domain (rest looked up from reference TRBV19 and TRBJ2-1): DGGITQSPKYLFRKEGQNVTLSCEQNLNHDAMYWYRQDPGQGLRLIYYSQIVNDFQKGDIAEGYSVSREKKESFPLTVTSAQKNPTAFYLCASSGGVEQFFGPGTRLTVL.

The chain has TRBV28 and TRBJ1-1; D might be TRBD1 (5 bases). Germline loops: CDR1 MDHEN, CDR2 SYDVKM. This CDR3 has 15 amino acids. Deletions cut 5 bases from V and 0 bases from J, with 13 bases between. The CDR3 sequence is CASSPIRVLNTEAFF. DNA for the CDR3: TGTGCCAGCAGTCCAATCAGGGTTCTGAACACTGAAGCTTTCTTT.

J is TRBJ2-7 and V is TRBV19; a possible D gene is TRBD2 (7 bases). The CDR3 runs to 15 residues. V was trimmed by 5 bases and J by 9 bases, leaving 23 bases between them. Germline V gene data show CDR1 as LNHDA and CDR2 as SQIVND (reference sequence). CDR3 nucleotides: TGTGCCAGTAGTGCCGGGACGGGGGGCCTCGTAGTGCAGTACTTC. Translated: CASSAGTGGLVVQYF.

V is TRBV28 and J is TRBJ1-6, with TRBD1 matching over 8 bases. This CDR3 has 13 residues. V trimming: 7 bases; J trimming: 7 bases; junction bases outside the gene matches: 3. CDR1 and CDR2 (germline): MDHEN, SYDVKM. The CDR3 is CASTQGANSPLHF. The CDR3 DNA is TGTGCCAGCACCCAGGGGGCAAATTCACCCCTCCACTTT.

J is TRBJ2-3 and V is TRBV27; perhaps TRBD2 as D (5 bases). This CDR3 contains 17 residues. V lost 7 bases to trimming and J lost 0 bases, with 20 bases between them. The germline V gene has CDR1 MNHEY and CDR2 SMNVEV (reference sequence). CDR3 DNA: TGTGCCAGCACCTCGGTGATAGGCACTAGAAGCACAGATACGCAGTATTTT. Protein sequence: CASTSVIGTRSTDTQYF.

The V call is TRBV2, the J call TRBJ2-1; D call uncertain. Germline CDR1 reads SNHLY; CDR2 reads FYNNEI. CDR3 length: 16 amino acids. The V end lost 0 bases, the J end lost 0 bases, and 9 bases lay between the germline ends. CDR3 in DNA: TGTGCCAGCAGTGAAGCGCTTGGGTTCTCCTACAATGAGCAGTTCTTC. Its translation is CASSEALGFSYNEQFF.

This clone was seen a handful of times. The chain employs TRBV10-3 and TRBJ1-1; unclear D gene. The CDR3 has 14 amino acids. The V and J ends lost 4 bases and 0 bases respectively, with 9 bases between them. Germline CDR1 is ENHRY and CDR2 is SYGVKD. CDR3 DNA sequence: TGTGCCATCAGTGTCGAAAGAATGAACACTGAAGCTTTCTTT. Amino acid sequence: CAISVERMNTEAFF.

This rearrangement joins TRBV4-1 to TRBJ2-7, with D perhaps matching TRBD1 (6 bases). Trimming took 4 bases from V and 0 from J, leaving 25 bases between them. Germline V gene lookup returns CDR1 MGHRA and CDR2 YSYEKL. This CDR3 spans 19 amino acids. In nucleotides, the CDR3 is TGCGCCAGCAGCCCCGCCGACAGGTGCGTGGGACGGGGCTCCTACGAGCAGTACTTC. This sequence encodes CASSPADRCVGRGSYEQYF.

This chain uses TRBV4-1 with TRBJ1-2; D remains unclear. Germline values: CDR1 MGHRA, CDR2 YSYEKL. V lost 2 bases and J lost 7, with 17 bases in between. The CDR3 is made up of 15 amino acids. The CDR3 nucleotides are TGCGCCAGCAGCCAATACCGCGTGCCTCTTGTTGGCTACACCTTC. Translated, it gives CASSQYRVPLVGYTF.

The chain carries TRBV7-7 and TRBJ2-3; D is perhaps TRBD1 (6 bases). The V end lost 3 bases, the J end lost 0 bases, and 10 bases lay between the germline ends. This CDR3 spans 15 amino acids. Per germline, CDR1 SSHAT and CDR2 FNYEAQ (reference sequence). CDR3 in amino acids: CASSLGATSTDTQYF. DNA of the CDR3: TGTGCCAGCAGCTTGGGGGCAACAAGCACAGATACGCAGTATTTT.

The CDR3 DNA follows: TGTGCCAGCCCCGTAGTAGACAGGGGTAAGGACAATGAGCAGTTCTTC. Translating it yields CASPVVDRGKDNEQFF. The gene calls are TRBV7-9 and TRBJ2-1; 8 bases match TRBD1. CDR3 length: 16 amino acids. The V segment lost 8 bases and the J segment 5 bases; nucleotides outside the gene matches: 14. CDR1 and CDR2 (germline): SEHNR, FQNEAQ (reference sequence).

This clone was recorded a few times. The chain couples TRBV19 to TRBJ1-1; D perhaps matches TRBD1 (6 bases). Germline loops: CDR1 LNHDA, CDR2 SQIVND (reference sequence). V shed 11 bases and J shed 1 base, with 11 bases lying between them. There are 12 residues in the CDR3. The CDR3 bases are TGTGCCTCAGCGACAGGGAACACTGAAGCTTTCTTT. Protein product: CASATGNTEAFF. Supplemented by reference TRBV19 and TRBJ1-1, the full variable domain reads DGGITQSPKYLFRKEGQNVTLSCEQNLNHDAMYWYRQDPGQGLRLIYYSQIVNDFQKGDIAEGYSVSREKKESFPLTVTSAQKNPTAFYLCASATGNTEAFFGQGTRLTVV.

The chain carries TRBV28 and TRBJ2-1, with TRBD2 identical over 10 bases. J lost 2 bases, V lost 10 bases, and 5 bases had no gene match. The germline V gene encodes CDR1 MDHEN and CDR2 SYDVKM. The CDR3 extends over 14 amino acids. This chain's CDR3 is CATTGTSAYNEQFF. The CDR3 nucleotides are TGTGCCACCACCGGGACTAGCGCCTACAATGAGCAGTTCTTC. Variable domain in full (rest from reference TRBV28 and TRBJ2-1): DVKVTQSSRYLVKRTGEKVFLECVQDMDHENMFWYRQDPGLGLRLIYFSYDVKMKEKGDIPEGYSVSREKKERFSLILESASTNQTSMYLCATTGTSAYNEQFFGPGTRLTVL.

The chain recombines TRBV7-9 with TRBJ1-2, with D maybe TRBD1 (5 bases). The V gene's germline CDR1 is SEHNR and CDR2 FQNEAQ (reference sequence). The CDR3 has 17 amino acids. Trimming removed 1 base at V and 4 bases at J, with 19 bases between. The CDR3 DNA follows: TGTGCCAGCAGCTTAGGGGTACGGGGCAGCGGAGGCTATGGCTACACCTTC. The encoded protein is CASSLGVRGSGGYGYTF.

The gene calls are TRBV4-3 and TRBJ1-4, with 7 bases fitting TRBD1. Germline V gives CDR1 LGHNA, CDR2 YSLEER. The V segment lost 4 bases and the J segment 8 bases; nucleotides outside the gene matches: 10. CDR3 length equals 15 residues. The CDR3 sequence is CASSLGTGDGEKLFF. CDR3 nucleotide sequence: TGCGCCAGCAGCCTTGGCACAGGGGATGGGGAAAAACTGTTTTTT.

This chain joins TRBV28 and TRBJ2-7; possible D gene TRBD1, 6 bases. Germline V lookup: CDR1 MDHEN, CDR2 SYDVKM. V was trimmed by 5 bases and J by 4 bases, leaving 21 bases between them. The CDR3 contains 16 residues. CDR3 DNA sequence: TGTGCCAGCAGTCTATCTCCGAGGACAGCCAGGTACGAGCAGTACTTC. Amino acids: CASSLSPRTARYEQYF.

This chain connects TRBV28 to TRBJ2-5; TRBD1 aligns across 8 bases. The junction had 9 bases not matched to a gene; V was cut back by 8 bases and J by 1 base. The CDR3 contains 15 residues. The germline CDR1 and CDR2 sequences are MDHEN and SYDVKM. The CDR3 sequence: CASLSGTGFQETQYF. CDR3 nucleotide sequence: TGTGCCAGCCTTTCCGGGACAGGCTTCCAAGAGACCCAGTACTTC.

The chain couples TRBV11-2 to TRBJ2-3, with D possibly matching TRBD2 (5 bases). Looked up from germline, CDR1 is SGHAT and CDR2 is FQNNGV. Trimming removed 0 bases at V and 4 bases at J, with 11 bases between. This CDR3 is built from 15 residues. CDR3 nucleotides: TGTGCCAGCAGCTTAGAGACGGGAAGGTCAGATACGCAGTATTTT. Its protein is CASSLETGRSDTQYF.

The rearrangement uses TRBV13 and TRBJ2-3; TRBD2 matches 12 bases. This CDR3 region has 19 residues. With 5 bases clipped from V and 4 bases from J, the junction kept 16 bases outside the gene matches. The germline V gene encodes CDR1 PRHDT and CDR2 FYEKMQ (reference sequence). The CDR3 DNA reads as TGTGCCAGCAGCCCGCGACTAGCGGGAGCCGGAGCGGGACCAGATACGCAGTATTTT. As protein: CASSPRLAGAGAGPDTQYF.

This sequence joins TRBV7-3 and TRBJ2-3; 7 positions match TRBD2. Trimming cost V 5 bases and J 8 bases; bases outside gene matches: 16. CDR1 and CDR2 (germline): SGHTA, FQGTGA. The CDR3 runs 16 residues. CDR3 sequence (DNA): TGTGCCAGCAGCGAATACGAAAATAGGGCTAGCGGTACGCAGTATTTT. This encodes CASSEYENRASGTQYF.

V gene TRBV6-6 combines with J gene TRBJ2-5; D not certain. The CDR3 is 11 residues long. Germline V lookup: CDR1 MNHNY, CDR2 SVGAGI (reference sequence). Trimming shortened V by 8 bases and J by 5 bases, and 9 bases separated the two germline ends. The CDR3 is CASQIAETQYF. CDR3 bases: TGTGCCAGCCAGATCGCCGAGACCCAGTACTTC.

The chain recombines TRBV19 with TRBJ1-5; D is unclear. Trimming removed 3 bases from V and 0 bases from J, with 12 bases in between. Looked up from germline, CDR1 is LNHDA and CDR2 is SQIVND (reference sequence). This CDR3 spans 16 amino acids. The CDR3 DNA is TGTGCCAGTAGTATCTCCAGCCTATCTAGCAATCAGCCCCAGCATTTT. It specifies CASSISSLSSNQPQHF.

In this sample, this clone turned up once. The chain is built from TRBV9 and TRBJ2-1; maybe TRBD2 (6 bases). V dropped 0 bases and J dropped 6 bases, with 10 bases sitting between them. The CDR3 runs 14 residues. The V gene's germline CDR1 is SGDLS and CDR2 YYNGEE. The chain's CDR3 is CASSVDGSRNEQFF. CDR3 nucleotides: TGTGCCAGCAGCGTAGACGGGAGTCGCAATGAGCAGTTCTTC.

The chain employs TRBV4-1 and TRBJ2-7, with TRBD1 matching 10 bases. CDR3 length equals 14 residues. J lost 5 bases, V lost 0 bases, and 1 base had no gene match. The V gene's germline CDR1 is MGHRA and CDR2 YSYEKL. The CDR3 sequence is CASSQDGTGDEQYF. In DNA, the CDR3 is TGCGCCAGCAGCCAAGATGGGACAGGGGACGAGCAGTACTTC.